One TCR beta chain is described in this entry. This clone has a single count. Its antigen remains undetermined. No quality values exist for individual bases; no much larger clone is one base distant. Using the deep immunoSEQ assay, multiplex PCR amplified TCR CDR3 regions from genomic DNA. Extracted genomic DNA from each cell subset was spread evenly across all wells of several immunoSEQ 96-well plates, with each plate serving as a replicate. For sorted subsets, each replicate PCR was loaded with 150 to 250 ng genomic DNA, equivalent to approximately 33,000 T cell genomes. Purified libraries were quantified with a Qubit 3.0 fluorometer, sized on a Bioanalyzer 2100, and re-quantified with the KAPA Library Quantification kit. Every immunoSEQ 96-well plate was sequenced on a dedicated single-read 150-cycle Illumina NextSeq 550 flow cell. The original methods were these. Because the immunoSEQ output included only junctional sequences and no quality scores, the filtering could not be the same as the filtering used for full-length reads. To assign V/J genes and CDR3, sequences were annotated using PyIR, a Python wrapper for IgBLAST v1.9, with IMGT germline references. Any read was removed if the V/J assignment was weak (E-value above 1e-6), the CDR3 was missing, or the read contained stop codons, out-of-frame junctions, or ambiguous translated residues. V3J clonotypes were defined as sequences sharing an identical inferred V gene, J gene, and CDR3 amino acid sequence. To compute the percentage overlap between repertoires, the number of shared unique clonotypes was divided by the size of the smaller repertoire. Repertoire richness was assessed with RTK rarefaction, the Chao1 estimator, and Recon v2.1 estimates of unobserved clonotypes. Generation probabilities for all TCRbeta clonotypes obtained by the gDNA method from several donors were computed using OLGA. As stored in TCRdb, this immuneACCESS dataset retains in-frame rearrangements with V and J assigned. A fraction of the clones does not appear; measured against another copy, unresolved V genes explain less than half of the discrepancy, and the remainder lacks a known reason. V and J calls and clone size are those listed in that table; D and trimming were worked out from the DNA. Counted in this sample were about 2.1 million clones; 90% to 95% of them appeared once. Of the sample, around 1.8% falls within the top ten clones.

Relative to germline, V is 4 bases shorter and J is 2 bases shorter, with 17 bases between their ends. The CDR3 numbers 16 residues from cysteine through phenylalanine. The sequence is cut down to CDR3 DNA, 48 bases in frame from base 1. Based on the germline V gene, the CDR1 and CDR2 sequences are MDHEN and SYDVKM. The data stem from a study of shared clonotypes between healthy human individuals (dated by TCRdb to the early 2020s). About the full investigation: The cohort comprised two women and a few men aged 18 to 49 years. Leukapheresis yielded between about 0.85 and 9.5 billion PBMCs per donor. For each donor, three plates each were used for CD4 naive and CD4 memory, two plates were used for CD8 naive, and one plate was used for CD8 memory. Blood TCR repertoires of about five healthy adults were deeply sequenced to estimate repertoire size and the extent of clonotype sharing between individuals. Libraries were prepared and TCR repertoires were sequenced by different laboratories using diverse techniques, in order to increase sequencing depth and limit assay-specific biases. What the work shows at the level of the full study, not this receptor alone: When several donors were compared, the shared fraction of clonotypes was about 5.2% for naive CD4, 3.5% to 4% for naive CD8, 2% to 2.5% for memory CD4, and 0.35% to 0.4% for memory CD8. Naive subsets generally had larger estimated clonotype richness than memory subsets did. Sampling was restricted to blood, and TCR repertoires in tissues likely differ from the TCR repertoires found in blood. The genetic and exposure-history diversity represented was limited by the small number of donors. Rarefaction of sorted-subset datasets indicated incomplete sequencing despite the large sequencing depth. Compared with non-shared clonotypes, the clonotypes found in all four sorted-subset donors had higher generation probabilities. Pairwise subsampling indicated that sequencing depth was expected to affect the degree of clonotype sharing among donors.

CD8 naive samples were obtained by positive selection for CCR7 among CD45RO-negative cells, yielding a CD45RA+CCR7+ population from which TemRA cells were excluded. Donors were healthy HIV-negative adults with no recently reported acute infections or vaccinations. Only Caucasian adults living in Nashville, Tennessee, USA were represented among the donors. Blood was collected by leukapheresis, and PBMCs were isolated by Ficoll-Histopaque density gradient centrifugation and then cryopreserved in liquid nitrogen vapor phase. Analytical flow cytometry was used to check the purity and quantity of each magnetically sorted T cell population. Genomic DNA was isolated from every sorted fraction and measured by UV absorbance on a Nanodrop 2000c.

This chain joins TRBV28 to TRBJ2-5; the D gene may be TRBD1 or TRBD2, since each aligns over 5 bases. The sequenced material came from naive CD8+ T cells from PBMCs. The sample's cell subset or site, from its label and the paper: CD45RA+CCR7+. The receptor's source is a man between 18 and 29 years old in good health. Some clones in this sample may be carry-over from other donors' samples. This receptor has the CDR3 CASSWYVGTVQETQYF. The bases read TGTGCCAGCAGTTGGTATGTTGGGACGGTACAAGAGACCCAGTACTTC.